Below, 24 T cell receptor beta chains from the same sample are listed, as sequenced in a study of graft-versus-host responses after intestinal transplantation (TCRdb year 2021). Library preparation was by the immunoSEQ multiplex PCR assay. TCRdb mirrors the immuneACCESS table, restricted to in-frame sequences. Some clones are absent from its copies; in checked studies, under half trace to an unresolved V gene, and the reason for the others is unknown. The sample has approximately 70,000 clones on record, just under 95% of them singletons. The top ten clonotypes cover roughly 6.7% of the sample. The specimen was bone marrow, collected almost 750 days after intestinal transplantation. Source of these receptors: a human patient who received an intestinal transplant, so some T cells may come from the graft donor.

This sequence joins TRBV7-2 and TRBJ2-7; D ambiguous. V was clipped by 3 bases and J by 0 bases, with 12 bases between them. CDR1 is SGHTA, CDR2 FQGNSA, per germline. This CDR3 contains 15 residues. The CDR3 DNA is TGTGCCAGCAGCTTTAGGCGATACTACTCCTACGAGCAGTACTTC. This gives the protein CASSFRRYYSYEQYF.

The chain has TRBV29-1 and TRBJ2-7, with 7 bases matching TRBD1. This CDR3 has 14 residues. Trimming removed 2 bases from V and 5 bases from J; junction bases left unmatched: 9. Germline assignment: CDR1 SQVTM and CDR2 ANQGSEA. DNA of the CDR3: TGCAGCGTTGAACGGGCAGGGGGTATCGACGAGCAGTACTTC. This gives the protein CSVERAGGIDEQYF.

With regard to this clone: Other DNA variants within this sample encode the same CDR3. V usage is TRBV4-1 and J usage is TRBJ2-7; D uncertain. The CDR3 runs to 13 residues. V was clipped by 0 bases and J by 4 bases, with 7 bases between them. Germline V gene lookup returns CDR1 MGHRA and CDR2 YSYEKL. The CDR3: CASSQDKGYEQYF. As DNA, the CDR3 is TGCGCCAGCAGCCAAGATAAGGGATACGAGCAGTACTTC.

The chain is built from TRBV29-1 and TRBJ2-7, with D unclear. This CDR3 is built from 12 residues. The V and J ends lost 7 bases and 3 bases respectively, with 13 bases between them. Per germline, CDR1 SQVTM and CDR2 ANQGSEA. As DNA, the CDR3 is TGCAGCGCTGTAGTACAAGGCTACGAGCAGTACTTC. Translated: CSAVVQGYEQYF.

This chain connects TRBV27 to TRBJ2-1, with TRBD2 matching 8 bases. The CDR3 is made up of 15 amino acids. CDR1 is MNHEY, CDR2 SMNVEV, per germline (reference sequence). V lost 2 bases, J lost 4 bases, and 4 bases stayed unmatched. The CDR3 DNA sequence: TGTGCCAGCAGTTTAAGGCGGGGGGCTTACAATGAGCAGTTCTTC. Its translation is CASSLRRGAYNEQFF.

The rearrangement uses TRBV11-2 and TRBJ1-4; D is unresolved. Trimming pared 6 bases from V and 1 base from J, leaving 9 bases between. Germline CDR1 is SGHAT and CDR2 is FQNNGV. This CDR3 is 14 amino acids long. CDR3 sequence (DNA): TGTGCCAGCAGTCCTCCAGGAACTAATGAAAAACTGTTTTTT. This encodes CASSPPGTNEKLFF.

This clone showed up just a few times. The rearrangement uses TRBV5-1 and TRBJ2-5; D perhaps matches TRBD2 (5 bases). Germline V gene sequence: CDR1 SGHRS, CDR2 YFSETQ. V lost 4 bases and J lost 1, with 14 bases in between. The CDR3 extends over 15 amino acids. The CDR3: CASSQVGDAQETQYF. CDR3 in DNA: TGCGCCAGCAGCCAGGTCGGGGATGCCCAAGAGACCCAGTACTTC.

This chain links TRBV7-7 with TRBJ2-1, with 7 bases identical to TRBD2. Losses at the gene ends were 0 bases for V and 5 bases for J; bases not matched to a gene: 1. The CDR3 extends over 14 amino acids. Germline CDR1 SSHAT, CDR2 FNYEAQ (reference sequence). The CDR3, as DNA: TGTGCCAGCAGCTTAGCGGGGGGGAACAATGAGCAGTTCTTC. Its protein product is CASSLAGGNNEQFF.

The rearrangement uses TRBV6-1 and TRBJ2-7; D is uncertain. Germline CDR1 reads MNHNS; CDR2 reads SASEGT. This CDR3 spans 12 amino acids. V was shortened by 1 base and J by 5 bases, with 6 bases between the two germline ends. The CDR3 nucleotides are TGTGCCAGCAGTGAAGAGGTTCACGAGCAGTACTTC. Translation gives CASSEEVHEQYF.

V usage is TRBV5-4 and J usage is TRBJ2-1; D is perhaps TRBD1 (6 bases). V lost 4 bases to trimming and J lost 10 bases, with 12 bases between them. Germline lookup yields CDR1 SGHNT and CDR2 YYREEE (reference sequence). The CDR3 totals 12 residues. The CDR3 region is CASSIQGWEQFF. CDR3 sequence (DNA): TGTGCCAGCAGCATACAGGGATGGGAGCAGTTCTTC.

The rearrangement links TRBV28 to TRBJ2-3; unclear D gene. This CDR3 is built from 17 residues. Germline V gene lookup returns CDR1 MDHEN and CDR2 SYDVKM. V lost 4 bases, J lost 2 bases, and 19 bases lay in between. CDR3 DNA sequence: TGTGCCAGCAGTTCTCCGGCATGGGAAGCCTCCACAGATACGCAGTATTTT. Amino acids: CASSSPAWEASTDTQYF.

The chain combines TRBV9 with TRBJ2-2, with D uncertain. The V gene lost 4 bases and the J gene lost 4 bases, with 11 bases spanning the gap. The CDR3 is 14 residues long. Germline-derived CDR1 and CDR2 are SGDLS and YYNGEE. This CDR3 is CASSPTTGTGELFF. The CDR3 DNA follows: TGTGCCAGCAGCCCAACCACTGGCACCGGGGAGCTGTTTTTT.

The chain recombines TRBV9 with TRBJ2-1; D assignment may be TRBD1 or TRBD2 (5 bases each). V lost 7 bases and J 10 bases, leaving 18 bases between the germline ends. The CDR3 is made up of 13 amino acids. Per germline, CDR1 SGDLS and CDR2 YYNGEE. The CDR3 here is CASSTQTRQEQFF. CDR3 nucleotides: TGTGCCAGCTCCACGCAAACTAGACAGGAGCAGTTCTTC.

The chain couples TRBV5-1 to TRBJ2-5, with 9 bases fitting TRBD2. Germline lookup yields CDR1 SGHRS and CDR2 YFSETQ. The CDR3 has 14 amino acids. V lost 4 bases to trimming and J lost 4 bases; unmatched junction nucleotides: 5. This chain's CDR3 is CASSAGLARETQYF. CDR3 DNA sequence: TGCGCCAGCAGCGCGGGACTAGCAAGAGAGACCCAGTACTTC.

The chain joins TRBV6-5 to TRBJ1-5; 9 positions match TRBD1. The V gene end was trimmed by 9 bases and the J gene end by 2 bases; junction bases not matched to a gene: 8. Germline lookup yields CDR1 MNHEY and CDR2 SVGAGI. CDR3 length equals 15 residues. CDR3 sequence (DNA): TGTGCCAGAACATTCCGGGACAGGGGCAATCAGCCCCAGCATTTT. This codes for CARTFRDRGNQPQHF.

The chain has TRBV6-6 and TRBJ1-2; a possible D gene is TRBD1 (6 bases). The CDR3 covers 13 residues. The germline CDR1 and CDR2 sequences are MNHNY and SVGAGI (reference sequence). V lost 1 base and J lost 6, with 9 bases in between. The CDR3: CASSYLRTDGYTF. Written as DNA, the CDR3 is TGTGCCAGCAGTTACTTGAGGACAGATGGCTACACCTTC.

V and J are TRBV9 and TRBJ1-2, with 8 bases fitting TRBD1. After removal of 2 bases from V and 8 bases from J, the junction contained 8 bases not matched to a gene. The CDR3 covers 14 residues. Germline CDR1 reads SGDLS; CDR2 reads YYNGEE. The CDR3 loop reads CASSVDRVARGYTF. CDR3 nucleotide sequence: TGTGCCAGCAGCGTGGACAGGGTGGCCCGCGGCTACACCTTC.

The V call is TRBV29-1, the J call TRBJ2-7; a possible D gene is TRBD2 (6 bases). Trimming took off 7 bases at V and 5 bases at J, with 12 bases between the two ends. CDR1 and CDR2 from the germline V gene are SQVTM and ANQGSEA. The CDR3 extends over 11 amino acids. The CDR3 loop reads CSGTSSDEQYF. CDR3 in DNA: TGCAGCGGAACTAGCTCGGACGAGCAGTACTTC.

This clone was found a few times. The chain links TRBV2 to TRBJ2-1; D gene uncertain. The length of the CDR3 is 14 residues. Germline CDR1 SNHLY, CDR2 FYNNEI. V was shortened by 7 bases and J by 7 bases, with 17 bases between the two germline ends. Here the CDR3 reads CASTIGLVGNEQFF. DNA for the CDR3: TGTGCCAGCACAATTGGGCTAGTAGGTAATGAGCAGTTCTTC.

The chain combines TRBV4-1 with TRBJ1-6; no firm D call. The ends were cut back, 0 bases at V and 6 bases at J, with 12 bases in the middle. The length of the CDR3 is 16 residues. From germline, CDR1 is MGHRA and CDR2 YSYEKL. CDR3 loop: CASSQDSPGSNSPLHF. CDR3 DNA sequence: TGCGCCAGCAGCCAAGACTCTCCGGGTAGTAATTCACCCCTCCACTTT.

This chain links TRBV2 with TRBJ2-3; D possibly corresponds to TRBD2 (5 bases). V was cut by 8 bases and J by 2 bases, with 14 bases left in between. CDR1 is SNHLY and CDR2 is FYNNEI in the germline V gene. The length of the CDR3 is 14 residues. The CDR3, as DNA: TGTGCCAGCTGTTTCGGGGAGACCACAGATACGCAGTATTTT. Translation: CASCFGETTDTQYF.

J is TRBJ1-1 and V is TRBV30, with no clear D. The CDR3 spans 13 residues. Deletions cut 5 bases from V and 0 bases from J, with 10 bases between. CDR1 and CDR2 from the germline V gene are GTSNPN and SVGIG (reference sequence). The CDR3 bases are TGTGCCTGGGGGTGGCTGATGAACACTGAAGCTTTCTTT. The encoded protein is CAWGWLMNTEAFF.

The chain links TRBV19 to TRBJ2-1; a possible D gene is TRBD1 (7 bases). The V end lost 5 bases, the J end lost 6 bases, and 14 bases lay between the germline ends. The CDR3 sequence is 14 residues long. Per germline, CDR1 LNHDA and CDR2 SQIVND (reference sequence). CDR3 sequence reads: CASSRGYRGNEQFF. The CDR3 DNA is TGTGCCAGTAGTCGGGGGTACAGGGGCAATGAGCAGTTCTTC.

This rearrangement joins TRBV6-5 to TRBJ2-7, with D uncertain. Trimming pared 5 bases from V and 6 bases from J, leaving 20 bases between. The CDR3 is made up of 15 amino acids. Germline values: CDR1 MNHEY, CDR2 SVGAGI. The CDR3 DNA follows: TGTGCCAGCAGTGTACAGCGTTCGGCCCTTTTCGAGCAGTACTTC. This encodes CASSVQRSALFEQYF.